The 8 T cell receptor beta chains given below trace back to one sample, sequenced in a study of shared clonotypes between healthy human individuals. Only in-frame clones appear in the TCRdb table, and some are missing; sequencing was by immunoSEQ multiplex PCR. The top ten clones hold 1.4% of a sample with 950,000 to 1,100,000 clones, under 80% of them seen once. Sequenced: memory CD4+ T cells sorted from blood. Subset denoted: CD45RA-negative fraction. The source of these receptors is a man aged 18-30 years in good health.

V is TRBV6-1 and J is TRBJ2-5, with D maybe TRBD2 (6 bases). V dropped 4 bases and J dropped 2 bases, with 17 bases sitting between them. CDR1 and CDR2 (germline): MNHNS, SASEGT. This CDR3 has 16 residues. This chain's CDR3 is CASSGPGGTKQETQYF. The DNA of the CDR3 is TGTGCCAGCAGTGGACCAGGCGGGACCAAACAAGAGACCCAGTACTTC.

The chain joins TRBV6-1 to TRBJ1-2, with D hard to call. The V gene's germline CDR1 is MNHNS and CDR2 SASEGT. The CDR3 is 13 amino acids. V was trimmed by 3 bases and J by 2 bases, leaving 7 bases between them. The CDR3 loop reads CASSEGKNYGYTF. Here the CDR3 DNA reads TGTGCCAGCAGTGAGGGCAAGAACTATGGCTACACCTTC.

The chain's CDR3 is CASSRRSGGSPDEQYF. In DNA, the CDR3 is TGTGCCAGCAGCCGACGCTCGGGGGGCTCCCCTGACGAGCAGTACTTC. The gene calls are TRBV5-5 and TRBJ2-7, with D perhaps matching TRBD2 (7 bases). Germline assignment: CDR1 SGHKS and CDR2 YYEKEE (reference sequence). There are 16 residues in the CDR3. Trimming took off 4 bases at V and 5 bases at J, with 22 bases between the two ends.

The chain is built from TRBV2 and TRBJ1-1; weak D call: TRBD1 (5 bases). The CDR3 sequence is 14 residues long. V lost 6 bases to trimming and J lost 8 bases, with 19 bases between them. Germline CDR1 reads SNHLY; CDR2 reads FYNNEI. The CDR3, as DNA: TGTGCCAGCAGCGACCTAACGACAGATTCGGAAGCTTTCTTT. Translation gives CASSDLTTDSEAFF.

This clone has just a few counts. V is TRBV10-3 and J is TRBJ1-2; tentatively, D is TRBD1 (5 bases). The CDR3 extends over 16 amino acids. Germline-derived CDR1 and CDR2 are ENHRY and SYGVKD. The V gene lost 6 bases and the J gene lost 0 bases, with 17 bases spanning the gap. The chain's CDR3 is CAISGGDRPTNYGYTF. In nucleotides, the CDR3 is TGTGCCATCAGCGGTGGTGACAGACCGACTAACTATGGCTACACCTTC.

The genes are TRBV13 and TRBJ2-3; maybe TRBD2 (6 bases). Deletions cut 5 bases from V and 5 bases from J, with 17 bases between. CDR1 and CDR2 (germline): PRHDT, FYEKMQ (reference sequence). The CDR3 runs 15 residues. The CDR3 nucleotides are TGTGCCAGCAGCCCACCGCGGCGGGGAGGAGATACGCAGTATTTT. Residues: CASSPPRRGGDTQYF.

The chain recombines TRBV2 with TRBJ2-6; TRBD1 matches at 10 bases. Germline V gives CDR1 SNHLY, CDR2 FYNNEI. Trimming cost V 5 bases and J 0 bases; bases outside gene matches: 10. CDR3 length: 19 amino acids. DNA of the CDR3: TGTGCCAGCAGTTCCTGGGGGACAGGGGCGATCTCTGGGGCCAACGTCCTGACTTTC. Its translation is CASSSWGTGAISGANVLTF.

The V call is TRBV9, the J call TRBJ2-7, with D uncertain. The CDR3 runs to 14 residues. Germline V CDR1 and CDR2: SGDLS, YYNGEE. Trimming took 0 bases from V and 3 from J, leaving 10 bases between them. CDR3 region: CASSVDLGGYEQYF. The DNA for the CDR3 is TGTGCCAGCAGCGTAGATCTAGGTGGCTACGAGCAGTACTTC.